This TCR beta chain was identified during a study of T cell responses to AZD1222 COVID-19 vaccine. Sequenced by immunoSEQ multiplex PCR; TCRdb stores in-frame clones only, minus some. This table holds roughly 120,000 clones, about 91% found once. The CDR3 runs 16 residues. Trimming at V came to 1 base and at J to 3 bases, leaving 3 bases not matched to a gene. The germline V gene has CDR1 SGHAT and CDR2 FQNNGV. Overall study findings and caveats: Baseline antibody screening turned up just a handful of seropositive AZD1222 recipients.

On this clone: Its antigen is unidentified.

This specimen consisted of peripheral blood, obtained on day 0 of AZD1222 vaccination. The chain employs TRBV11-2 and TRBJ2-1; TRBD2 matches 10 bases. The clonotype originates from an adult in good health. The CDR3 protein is CASSLGWTSGYNEQFF. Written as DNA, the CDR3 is TGTGCCAGCAGCTTAGGATGGACTAGCGGCTACAATGAGCAGTTCTTC.